This T cell receptor beta chain comes out of a study of human T cells and chemical hapten exposure. Time point of the sample: patch test 2, 6 weeks after DPC sensitization. Noted treatment: therapeutic diphenylcyclopropenone sensitization with weekly scalp DPC. The CDR3 contains 15 residues. V gave up 6 bases and J gave up 2 bases; unmatched junction bases: 9. Germline CDR1 is MNHEY and CDR2 is SMNVEV (reference sequence). One entry per CDR3 protein results from TCRdb running MiXCR on the RACE reads. The table records some 42,000 distinct CDR3 sequences, around 8.9% of them present only once. This clonotype appeared many times.

The sequence was collected from a woman in her thirties or forties with alopecia areata. Some clones in this sample may be carry-over from other donors' samples. The V and J genes are TRBV27 and TRBJ1-1; 7 nucleotides agree with TRBD1. This specimen consisted of whole blood, obtained in connection with sensitization to the hapten diphenylcyclopropenone (DPC). Written as DNA, the CDR3 is TGTGCCAGCAGATGGGTAGACAGGGACAACACTGAAGCTTTCTTT. Protein sequence: CASRWVDRDNTEAFF.